This T cell receptor (beta chain) was recovered during a study of cytomegalovirus exposure and HLA in healthy donors. For this clone: Its specificity is unknown.

The CDR3 loop spans 17 amino acids. Losses at the gene ends were 3 bases for V and 4 bases for J; bases not matched to a gene: 11. Per germline, CDR1 SGHNT and CDR2 YYREEE (reference sequence). Regarding the study as a whole: A prior analysis recorded that most TCR beta V segments were productive about 87% or about 30% of the time. Researchers reported in a later analysis that a missense DCLRE1C variant was tied to TCR beta V- and J-gene trimming. A few chains linked to CMV were shown in vitro to be specific for CMV antigens.

Primers for the PCR totalled 60 Vbeta and 13 Jbeta. TCRdb's table, derived via immunoSEQ multiplex PCR, lists solely in-frame clones and lacks some. The sample records more than 65,000 clones, approximately 79% being singletons. The J gene is TRBJ2-5, the V gene TRBV5-4; 11 bases match TRBD2. Sequenced input: PBMCs. The sequence derives from a female donor in good health and CMV-seronegative. Here the CDR3 reads CASSSTRTSGGGETQYF. CDR3 nucleotides: TGTGCCAGCAGCTCTACACGTACTAGCGGGGGTGGAGAGACCCAGTACTTC.